These 29 T cell receptor beta chains originate from one sample sequenced in a study of graft-versus-host responses after intestinal transplantation. Sequenced by immunoSEQ multiplex PCR; TCRdb stores in-frame clones only, minus some. The sample yields just under 85,000 clones, approximately 89% seen once. For these TCRs, the target antigens are not known. The sequencing here drew on unstimulated CD8+ T cells sorted from spleen or lymph node cells, taken before transplant. Receptors were obtained from a human donor who was the organ donor for an intestinal transplant.

This sequence joins TRBV5-6 and TRBJ2-7; 7 bases fit TRBD1. Looked up from germline, CDR1 is SGHDT and CDR2 is YYEEEE. There are 14 residues in the CDR3. Trimming at V came to 3 bases and at J to 7 bases, leaving 10 bases not matched to a gene. CDR3 in amino acids: CASSWGQPLGEQYF. CDR3 nucleotide sequence: TGTGCCAGCAGCTGGGGACAGCCCCTTGGGGAGCAGTACTTC.

The chain joins TRBV5-1 to TRBJ2-3; TRBD2 aligns across 13 bases. From germline, CDR1 is SGHRS and CDR2 YFSETQ. The V gene end was trimmed by 0 bases and the J gene end by 2 bases; junction bases not matched to a gene: 15. CDR3 length: 21 amino acids. CDR3 nucleotide sequence: TGCGCCAGCAGCTTGGCCGGCGTGGGAACTAGCGGGGGGGCCAACACAGATACGCAGTATTTT. Amino acids: CASSLAGVGTSGGANTDTQYF.

The J gene is TRBJ2-7, the V gene TRBV5-1, with 7 bases matching TRBD1. The CDR3 runs to 19 residues. The germline gives CDR1 SGHRS, CDR2 YFSETQ. V lost 0 bases and J lost 6; bases outside the gene matches: 21. As DNA, the CDR3 is TGCGCCAGCAGCTTGGACCCACTACGGGACAGCCAGGGGTTTCTCGAGCAGTACTTC. Translation: CASSLDPLRDSQGFLEQYF.

This chain joins TRBV5-1 and TRBJ2-5; TRBD1 agrees at 10 bases. The V gene's germline CDR1 is SGHRS and CDR2 YFSETQ. This CDR3 is built from 17 residues. V lost 0 bases to trimming and J lost 4 bases; unmatched junction nucleotides: 9. Here the CDR3 DNA reads TGCGCCAGCAGCTTGGGGTCATCAGGGACAGGGGTAGAGACCCAGTACTTC. Amino acid sequence: CASSLGSSGTGVETQYF.

The V and J genes are TRBV19 and TRBJ1-5, with 7 bases that match TRBD1. After removal of 3 bases from V and 4 bases from J, the junction contained 6 bases not matched to a gene. CDR3 length equals 15 residues. Germline V CDR1 and CDR2: LNHDA, SQIVND (reference sequence). Here the CDR3 reads CASSIEGAPNQPQHF. Written as DNA, the CDR3 is TGTGCCAGTAGTATTGAGGGGGCCCCTAATCAGCCCCAGCATTTT.

This sequence joins TRBV9 and TRBJ2-5; 10 nucleotides match TRBD2. The last part of the DNA fits TRBJ2-7 better; the J call may be wrong. Germline V gene lookup returns CDR1 SGDLS and CDR2 YYNGEE. The CDR3 extends over 13 amino acids. The CDR3 sequence is CASGTSESYEQYF. CDR3 nucleotides: TGTGCCAGCGGGACTAGCGAGTCCTACGAGCAGTACTTC.

The rearrangement uses TRBV11-1 and TRBJ2-1; D uncertain. Trimming removed 1 base at V and 11 bases at J, with 6 bases between. This CDR3 contains 11 residues. CDR1 and CDR2 from the germline V gene are SGHAT and FQDESV (reference sequence). The CDR3: CASSLDPQQFF. In nucleotides, the CDR3 is TGTGCCAGCAGCTTAGACCCCCAGCAGTTCTTC.

The chain links TRBV7-9 to TRBJ2-7, with no clear D. The CDR3 runs 14 residues. The germline V and J ends were trimmed by 4 bases and 2 bases, with 12 bases remaining between them. CDR1 is SEHNR and CDR2 is FQNEAQ in the germline V gene (reference sequence). CDR3 protein: CASSYGPTPYEQYF. In DNA, the CDR3 is TGTGCCAGCAGCTACGGTCCGACTCCCTACGAGCAGTACTTC.

V usage is TRBV27 and J usage is TRBJ2-1; D not certain. In germline, CDR1 is MNHEY, CDR2 SMNVEV (reference sequence). V was shortened by 4 bases and J by 2 bases, with 15 bases between the two germline ends. The CDR3 runs to 16 residues. The CDR3 reads CASSSPLGITYNEQFF. CDR3 coding DNA: TGTGCCAGCAGTTCCCCCTTGGGGATTACCTACAATGAGCAGTTCTTC.

V and J are TRBV11-2 and TRBJ2-7; D is unresolved. The CDR3 has 11 amino acids. In germline, CDR1 is SGHAT, CDR2 FQNNGV. Trimming removed 5 bases at V and 2 bases at J, with 4 bases between. CDR3 loop: CASSLTYEQYF. The CDR3 nucleotides read TGTGCCAGCAGCCTAACCTACGAGCAGTACTTC.

J is TRBJ2-1 and V is TRBV28; D call uncertain. Germline values: CDR1 MDHEN, CDR2 SYDVKM. Trimming took 2 bases from V and 7 from J, leaving 6 bases between them. The CDR3 runs to 12 residues. The CDR3 sequence is CASSLVRNEQFF. The CDR3 region has the DNA TGTGCCAGCAGTTTAGTCAGGAATGAGCAGTTCTTC.

This chain links TRBV19 with TRBJ2-1, with D perhaps TRBD1 (6 bases). Trimming shortened V by 3 bases and J by 12 bases, and 21 bases separated the two germline ends. This CDR3 contains 15 residues. Per germline, CDR1 LNHDA and CDR2 SQIVND (reference sequence). The CDR3 bases are TGTGCCAGTAGTATTCTGGGGGCCCTGGGGAGTGGGCAGTTCTTC. Protein product: CASSILGALGSGQFF.

The chain has TRBV4-1 and TRBJ2-1, with TRBD2 matching 9 bases. The CDR3 is made up of 15 amino acids. V shed 4 bases and J 3 bases; nucleotides not matched to a gene: 4. The germline gives CDR1 MGHRA, CDR2 YSYEKL. This CDR3 is CASSLHSGSYNEQFF. In DNA form, the CDR3 reads TGCGCCAGCAGCCTACATAGCGGGAGCTACAATGAGCAGTTCTTC.

The J gene is TRBJ2-7, the V gene TRBV4-1; no reliable D call. The V end lost 0 bases, the J end lost 0 bases, and 9 bases lay between the germline ends. From germline, CDR1 is MGHRA and CDR2 YSYEKL. The CDR3 covers 15 residues. The chain's CDR3 is CASSQEASVSYEQYF. Written as DNA, the CDR3 is TGCGCCAGCAGCCAAGAGGCATCAGTCTCCTACGAGCAGTACTTC.

In its sample, this clone was seen a few times. An end of the junction does not agree with germline; a read error may underlie this. This sample also contains other DNA sequences that code for the same CDR3. CDR3 DNA: TGTGCCAGCAGCCAAGCGGGGGCCCCTTACGAGCAGTACTTC. The encoded protein is CASSQAGAPYEQYF. The chain uses TRBV4-1 and TRBJ2-7; 8 bases fit TRBD2. CDR1 and CDR2 from the germline V gene are MGHRA and YSYEKL. CDR3 length equals 14 residues.

V usage is TRBV30 and J usage is TRBJ2-2; D is unresolved. Trimming left V 0 bases short and J 7 bases short, with 9 bases between. Germline V gene data show CDR1 as GTSNPN and CDR2 as SVGIG (reference sequence). The CDR3 totals 13 residues. The CDR3 DNA is TGTGCCTGGAGTGTACGGGTGGACGGGGAGCTGTTTTTT. Protein sequence: CAWSVRVDGELFF.

The chain links TRBV5-4 to TRBJ2-1; 9 bases are a match to TRBD2. The germline gives CDR1 SGHNT, CDR2 YYREEE (reference sequence). Trimming at V came to 5 bases and at J to 9 bases, leaving 9 bases not matched to a gene. The CDR3 loop spans 14 amino acids. Here the CDR3 DNA reads TGTGCCAGCAGACGATGGACTAGCGAGGCTGAGCAGTTCTTC. Its translation is CASRRWTSEAEQFF.

The chain uses TRBV7-9 and TRBJ2-1, with 11 bases matching TRBD2. Losses at the gene ends were 0 bases for V and 5 bases for J; bases not matched to a gene: 6. The CDR3 is made up of 17 amino acids. Germline V gene sequence: CDR1 SEHNR, CDR2 FQNEAQ (reference sequence). The CDR3 DNA reads as TGTGCCAGCAGCTTAGCGAAGGGACTAGCGGCCAACAATGAGCAGTTCTTC. It yields the protein CASSLAKGLAANNEQFF.

The rearrangement joins TRBV5-4 to TRBJ2-3; 7 positions match TRBD2. Germline lookup yields CDR1 SGHNT and CDR2 YYREEE (reference sequence). Unmatched junction bases numbered 3, after V lost 1 base and J lost 1 base. CDR3 length: 15 residues. CDR3 protein: CASSLWGGGTDTQYF. The CDR3, as DNA: TGTGCCAGCAGCTTGTGGGGGGGTGGCACAGATACGCAGTATTTT.

The V call is TRBV7-2, the J call TRBJ2-3; no clear D. In germline, CDR1 is SGHTA, CDR2 FQGNSA. The CDR3 has 13 amino acids. Trimming removed 1 base from V and 5 bases from J, with 7 bases in between. CDR3 in DNA: TGTGCCAGCAGCTTAGTAGGCGGAGATACGCAGTATTTT. Encoded protein: CASSLVGGDTQYF.

The chain links TRBV9 to TRBJ2-7; D not resolved. V gave up 0 bases and J gave up 0 bases, with 7 bases separating them. Looked up from germline, CDR1 is SGDLS and CDR2 is YYNGEE. CDR3 length: 14 residues. CDR3 protein: CASSVGLPSYEQYF. In DNA, the CDR3 is TGTGCCAGCAGCGTAGGGCTCCCCTCCTACGAGCAGTACTTC.

The chain links TRBV4-2 to TRBJ2-7; 11 positions match TRBD2. Germline trimming cut 0 bases from V and 4 bases from J; bases unmatched to any gene: 2. Germline lookup yields CDR1 LGHNA and CDR2 YNFKEQ. The CDR3 runs to 15 residues. CDR3 residues: CASSQDLAGGYEQYF. In DNA, the CDR3 is TGTGCCAGCAGCCAAGATCTAGCGGGAGGTTACGAGCAGTACTTC.

The chain recombines TRBV28 with TRBJ2-3, with D possibly matching TRBD1 (5 bases). This CDR3 has 13 amino acids. Germline CDR1 is MDHEN and CDR2 is SYDVKM. V was trimmed by 10 bases and J by 0 bases, leaving 11 bases between them. The CDR3 region is CATRDGSTDTQYF. The CDR3 DNA reads as TGTGCCACCAGGGATGGTAGCACAGATACGCAGTATTTT.

This sequence joins TRBV6-5 and TRBJ1-2; D remains ambiguous. Looked up from germline, CDR1 is MNHEY and CDR2 is SVGAGI. The CDR3 covers 14 residues. The V end was cut by 0 bases, the J end by 7 bases, with 12 bases between. CDR3 DNA: TGTGCCAGCAGTTACTCGGACGGCTTCGGTGGCTACACCTTC. Amino acid sequence: CASSYSDGFGGYTF.

The rearrangement joins TRBV11-3 to TRBJ2-5; 12 bases line up with TRBD2. The CDR3 spans 18 residues. V was clipped by 3 bases and J by 5 bases; unmatched bases: 13. Germline loops: CDR1 SGHNT, CDR2 YENEEA. The CDR3 nucleotides are TGTGCCAGCAGCTTGGATCAGGGGACTAGCGGGTTTTGGGAGACCCAGTACTTC. Translating it yields CASSLDQGTSGFWETQYF.

The J gene is TRBJ2-6, the V gene TRBV4-1, with 9 bases identical to TRBD1. J was trimmed by 0 bases and V by 3 bases; bases with no gene match: 15. The V gene's germline CDR1 is MGHRA and CDR2 YSYEKL. The CDR3 consists of 21 residues. The CDR3 DNA is TGCGCCAGCAGCCACTATCATGTGGGACAGGGAATTTCCTCTGGGGCCAACGTCCTGACTTTC. Translated: CASSHYHVGQGISSGANVLTF.

This clone has a handful of counts. J is TRBJ1-2 and V is TRBV7-9, with 8 positions matching TRBD1. Unmatched junction bases numbered 12, after V lost 7 bases and J lost 8 bases. The germline V gene encodes CDR1 SEHNR and CDR2 FQNEAQ (reference sequence). The CDR3 has 14 amino acids. The CDR3 sequence is CASIPQGDVEGYTF. Written as DNA, the CDR3 is TGTGCCAGCATCCCACAGGGGGACGTCGAGGGCTACACCTTC.

V and J are TRBV10-3 and TRBJ2-7; D is undetermined. The germline gives CDR1 ENHRY, CDR2 SYGVKD. The CDR3 is 15 amino acids. With 3 bases removed from V and 0 bases from J, the gap between germline ends came to 12 bases. CDR3 sequence (DNA): TGTGCCATCAGTGACCCACCCAGGCCCTCCTACGAGCAGTACTTC. It encodes CAISDPPRPSYEQYF.

Concerning this clone: In the same sample, other DNA sequences code for this CDR3. The chain uses TRBV6-5 and TRBJ2-7; possible D gene TRBD2, 7 bases. The length of the CDR3 is 14 residues. Germline CDR1 MNHEY, CDR2 SVGAGI. Trimming stripped 6 bases from V and 4 bases from J, with 16 bases between. The CDR3 protein is CASSPGGGGYEQYF. The CDR3 coding sequence is TGTGCCAGCAGCCCGGGGGGAGGGGGTTACGAGCAGTACTTC.